A single sample is the source of the 19 T cell receptor beta chains below, sequenced in a study of neoadjuvant nivolumab and ipilimumab in lung cancer. The assay was immunoSEQ multiplex PCR, and TCRdb's table has in-frame clones only and misses some. The sample has approximately 17,000 clones; around 76% are singletons. This sample comprised tumor tissue, obtained after neoadjuvant nivolumab, alone or with ipilimumab, at or shortly before surgery. Source of these receptors: an adult with non-small cell lung cancer.

The chain employs TRBV18 and TRBJ1-4; the match to TRBD1 covers 9 bases. This CDR3 region has 17 residues. Losses at the gene ends were 2 bases for V and 4 bases for J; bases not matched to a gene: 8. Germline lookup yields CDR1 KGHSH and CDR2 LQKENI. CDR3 in amino acids: CASSPVGQGAYNEKLFF. Written as DNA, the CDR3 is TGTGCCAGCTCACCAGTGGGACAGGGCGCCTATAATGAAAAACTGTTTTTT.

The CDR3 here is CASSPRQGENYGYTF. DNA of the CDR3: TGTGCCAGCAGCCCCAGACAGGGGGAAAACTATGGCTACACCTTC. V and J are TRBV7-8 and TRBJ1-2, with 9 positions matching TRBD1. V was clipped by 5 bases and J by 2 bases; unmatched bases: 6. CDR3 length equals 15 residues. In germline, CDR1 is SGHVS, CDR2 FQNEAQ.

The chain couples TRBV5-6 to TRBJ1-1; TRBD1 matches 10 bases. This CDR3 contains 18 residues. CDR1 and CDR2 from the germline V gene are SGHDT and YYEEEE. V trimming: 0 bases; J trimming: 2 bases; junction bases outside the gene matches: 10. Here the CDR3 reads CASSLVLGTGAINTEAFF. Here the CDR3 DNA reads TGTGCCAGCAGCTTGGTGTTGGGGACAGGGGCAATAAACACTGAAGCTTTCTTT.

The chain is built from TRBV15 and TRBJ1-2; D is perhaps TRBD1 (6 bases). The germline V gene has CDR1 LNHNV and CDR2 YYDKDF (reference sequence). The CDR3 has 16 residues. Trimming stripped 0 bases from V and 7 bases from J, with 18 bases between. The CDR3 nucleotides are TGTGCCACCAGCAGAGATCCCCCCAGTCTCAGGGGTGGCTACACCTTC. Translating gives CATSRDPPSLRGGYTF.

The V call is TRBV13, the J call TRBJ1-2, with D uncertain. CDR1 is PRHDT, CDR2 FYEKMQ, per germline (reference sequence). V was trimmed by 6 bases and J by 5 bases, leaving 10 bases between them. This CDR3 is built from 12 residues. The CDR3 protein is CASSSGLYGYTF. CDR3 nucleotide sequence: TGTGCCAGCAGTTCCGGTCTTTATGGCTACACCTTC.

This clone has more than one count but fewer than ten. The V call is TRBV6-1, the J call TRBJ2-1; 10 bases match TRBD2. CDR3 length: 16 residues. Germline trimming cut 0 bases from V and 7 bases from J; bases unmatched to any gene: 6. Per germline, CDR1 MNHNS and CDR2 SASEGT. CDR3 nucleotide sequence: TGTGCCAGCAGTGAAGCACAAGCGGGAGGGGGGAATGAGCAGTTCTTC. Translation gives CASSEAQAGGGNEQFF.

J is TRBJ1-1 and V is TRBV27, with D hard to call. The CDR3 has 14 amino acids. Trimming removed 3 bases at V and 4 bases at J, with 12 bases between. Germline V gives CDR1 MNHEY, CDR2 SMNVEV (reference sequence). CDR3 nucleotides: TGTGCCAGCAGTTTTGCTTTCAGGCCCACTGAAGCTTTCTTT. Its protein is CASSFAFRPTEAFF.

The chain recombines TRBV7-9 with TRBJ1-2; D unresolved. V was pared by 2 bases and J by 8 bases, with 9 bases between. Germline CDR1 and CDR2: SEHNR and FQNEAQ (reference sequence). This CDR3 region has 12 residues. The CDR3 coding sequence is TGTGCCAGCAGCTTAATGGCGGGAGGCTACACCTTC. It translates to CASSLMAGGYTF.

This chain links TRBV30 with TRBJ1-2; 8 bases agree with TRBD1. Germline values: CDR1 GTSNPN, CDR2 SVGIG (reference sequence). The CDR3 consists of 13 residues. Unmatched junction bases numbered 4, after V lost 3 bases and J lost 4 bases. This CDR3 reads CAWSGQGGYGYTF. CDR3 coding DNA: TGTGCCTGGAGCGGACAGGGAGGCTATGGCTACACCTTC.

The V gene is TRBV7-3, the J gene TRBJ1-2; 8 bases agree with TRBD1. The CDR3 has 17 amino acids. Germline V gene data show CDR1 as SGHTA and CDR2 as FQGTGA. The ends lost 1 base at V and 7 bases at J; junction bases unmatched: 14. The CDR3, as DNA: TGTGCCAGCAGCTTAAACCCCCCTGGACAGGGTTTCGCTGGCTACACCTTC. Residues: CASSLNPPGQGFAGYTF.

This chain links TRBV20-1 with TRBJ1-2; no definite D call. Trimming pared 6 bases from V and 9 bases from J, leaving 14 bases between. The CDR3 covers 11 residues. Germline V gene lookup returns CDR1 DFQATT and CDR2 SNEGSKA (reference sequence). CDR3 in DNA: TGCAGTGCGAGGAGCGAGGCTAGCTACACCTTC. Protein: CSARSEASYTF.

Turning to this clone: The identical CDR3 is also encoded by other nucleotide sequences in the sample. The V gene is TRBV10-2, the J gene TRBJ2-2; possible D gene TRBD2, 6 bases. Trimming cost V 7 bases and J 1 base, with 7 bases left between them. This CDR3 is 13 amino acids long. Germline CDR1 and CDR2: WSHSY and SAAADI. CDR3 in amino acids: CASKEGNTGELFF. CDR3 nucleotide sequence: TGCGCCAGCAAGGAGGGGAACACCGGGGAGCTGTTTTTT.

This chain connects TRBV10-2 to TRBJ1-2; 12 bases map to TRBD1. The V and J ends lost 6 bases and 8 bases, in that order; junction bases with no gene match: 7. This CDR3 has 14 residues. CDR1 and CDR2 (germline): WSHSY, SAAADI. CDR3 coding DNA: TGCGCCAGCAGCACCGGGACAGGGGGCCAGGGCTACACCTTC. This sequence encodes CASSTGTGGQGYTF.

The chain has TRBV2 and TRBJ2-1, with 12 nucleotides matching TRBD2. The CDR3 consists of 15 residues. The ends lost 3 bases at V and 4 bases at J; junction bases unmatched: 1. Germline V gives CDR1 SNHLY, CDR2 FYNNEI. The CDR3 region has the DNA TGTGCCAGCAGTGATACTAGCGGGAGGTACAATGAGCAGTTCTTC. It translates to CASSDTSGRYNEQFF.

The CDR3 sequence is CATSGMNTEAFF. In DNA form, the CDR3 reads TGTGCCACCTCAGGCATGAACACTGAAGCTTTCTTT. This chain links TRBV6-1 with TRBJ1-1, with unresolved D. Trimming removed 10 bases from V and 0 bases from J, with 9 bases in between. The CDR3 sequence is 12 residues long. Germline CDR1 and CDR2: MNHNS and SASEGT.

CDR3: CASSSGTSVGELFF. CDR3 nucleotides: TGTGCCAGCAGTTCTGGGACTTCTGTCGGGGAGCTGTTTTTT. The chain combines TRBV6-5 with TRBJ2-2; possibly TRBD2 for D (6 bases). CDR1 is MNHEY, CDR2 SVGAGI, per germline. V shed 4 bases and J shed 7 bases, with 13 bases lying between them. This CDR3 is 14 amino acids long.

CDR3 sequence: CASSADGNYGYTF. The DNA for the CDR3 is TGTGCCAGCAGCGCGGACGGAAACTATGGCTACACCTTC. This rearrangement joins TRBV9 to TRBJ1-2; no reliable D call. The CDR3 consists of 13 residues. Germline CDR1 SGDLS, CDR2 YYNGEE. Trimming removed 3 bases at V and 2 bases at J, with 8 bases between.

V and J are TRBV30 and TRBJ2-1; 9 bases are shared with TRBD2. The length of the CDR3 is 13 residues. With V trimmed by 3 bases and J by 11 bases, 8 bases remained unmatched. CDR1 and CDR2 from the germline V gene are GTSNPN and SVGIG (reference sequence). CDR3 in amino acids: CAWSRDSGRQQFF. CDR3 DNA sequence: TGTGCCTGGAGCCGGGACAGCGGGAGGCAGCAGTTCTTC.

The chain has TRBV7-9 and TRBJ2-5; TRBD2 agrees at 14 bases. The CDR3 length is 17 residues. Germline V gene data show CDR1 as SEHNR and CDR2 as FQNEAQ (reference sequence). Trimming removed 5 bases from V and 6 bases from J; junction bases left unmatched: 11. The CDR3 is CASSPTRLAGGLKTQYF. The CDR3 DNA is TGTGCCAGCAGCCCAACCCGACTAGCGGGAGGGTTAAAGACCCAGTACTTC.